Below, one T cell receptor (beta chain) is given with its context. These data are taken from a study of cytomegalovirus exposure and HLA in healthy donors. V shed 6 bases and J shed 8 bases, with 19 bases lying between them. The CDR3 runs 15 residues. Germline loops: CDR1 ENHRY, CDR2 SYGVKD. Primers included in the PCR were 60 Vbeta and 13 Jbeta primers. This table comes from immunoSEQ multiplex PCR, and its TCRdb copy is limited to in-frame clones, with some not included. The sample data list tens of thousands of clones. These donors counted as nominally healthy when sampled, but unrecorded immune exposures were likely.

The specimen was PBMCs. V is TRBV10-3 and J is TRBJ2-2; possible D gene TRBD2, 6 bases. This clonotype originated in a male donor in good health and CMV-seronegative. The CDR3 DNA sequence: TGTGCCATCAGCGAGCCGGGACTCTCGAAGGGGGAGCTGTTTTTT. Protein product: CAISEPGLSKGELFF.